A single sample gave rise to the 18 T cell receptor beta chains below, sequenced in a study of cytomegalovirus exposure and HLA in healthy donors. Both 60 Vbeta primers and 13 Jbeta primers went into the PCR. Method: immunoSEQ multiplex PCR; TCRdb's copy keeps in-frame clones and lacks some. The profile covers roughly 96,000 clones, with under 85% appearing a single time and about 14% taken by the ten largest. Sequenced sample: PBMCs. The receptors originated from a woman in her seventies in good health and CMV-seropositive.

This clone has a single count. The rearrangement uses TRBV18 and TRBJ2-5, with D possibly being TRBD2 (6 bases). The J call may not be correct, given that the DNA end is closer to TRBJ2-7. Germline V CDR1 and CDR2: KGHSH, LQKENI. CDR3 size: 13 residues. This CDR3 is CASSGGDGYEQYF. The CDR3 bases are TGTGCCAGCTCAGGAGGGGACGGATACGAGCAGTACTTC.

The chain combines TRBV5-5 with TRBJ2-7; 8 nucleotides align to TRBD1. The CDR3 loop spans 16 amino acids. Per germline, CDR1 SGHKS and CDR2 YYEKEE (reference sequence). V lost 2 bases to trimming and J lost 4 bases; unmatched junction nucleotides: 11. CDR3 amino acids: CASSFVISRQGYEQYF. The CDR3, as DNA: TGTGCCAGCAGCTTTGTGATTAGTCGACAGGGGTACGAGCAGTACTTC.

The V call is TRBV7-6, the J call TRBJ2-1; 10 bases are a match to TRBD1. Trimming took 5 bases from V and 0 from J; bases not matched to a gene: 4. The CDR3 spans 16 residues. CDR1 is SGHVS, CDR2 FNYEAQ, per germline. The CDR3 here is CASSPGQGFSYNEQFF. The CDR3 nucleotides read TGTGCCAGCAGCCCGGGACAGGGGTTCTCCTACAATGAGCAGTTCTTC. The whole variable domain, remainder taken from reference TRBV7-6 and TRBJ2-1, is GAGVSQSPRYKVTKRGQDVALRCDPISGHVSLYWYRQALGQGPEFLTYFNYEAQQDKSGLPNDRFSAERPEGSISTLTIQRTEQRDSAMYRCASSPGQGFSYNEQFFGPGTRLTVL.

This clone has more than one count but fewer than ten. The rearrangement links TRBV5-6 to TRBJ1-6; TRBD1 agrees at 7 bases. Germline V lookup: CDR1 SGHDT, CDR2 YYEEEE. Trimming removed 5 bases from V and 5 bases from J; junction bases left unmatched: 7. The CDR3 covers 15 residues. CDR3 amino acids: CASSQRGLDNSPLHF. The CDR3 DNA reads TGTGCCAGCAGTCAAAGGGGGCTAGATAATTCACCCCTCCACTTT.

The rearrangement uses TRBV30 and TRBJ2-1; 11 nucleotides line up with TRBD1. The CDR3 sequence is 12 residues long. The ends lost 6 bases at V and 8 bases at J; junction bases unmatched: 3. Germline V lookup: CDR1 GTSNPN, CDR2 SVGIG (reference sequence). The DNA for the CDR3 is TGTGCCTGCGGGGACAGGGGGGATGAGCAGTTCTTC. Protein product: CACGDRGDEQFF.

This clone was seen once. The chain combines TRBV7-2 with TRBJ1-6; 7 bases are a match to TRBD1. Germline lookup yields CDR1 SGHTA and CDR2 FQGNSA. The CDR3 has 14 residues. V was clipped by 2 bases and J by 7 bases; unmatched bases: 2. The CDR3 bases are TGTGCCAGCAGCTTAACAGGGGAGAATTCACCCCTCCACTTT. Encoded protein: CASSLTGENSPLHF.

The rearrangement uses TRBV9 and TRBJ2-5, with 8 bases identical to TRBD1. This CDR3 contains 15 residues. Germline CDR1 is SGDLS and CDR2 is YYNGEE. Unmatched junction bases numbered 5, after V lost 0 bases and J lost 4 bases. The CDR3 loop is CASSVATGEAETQYF. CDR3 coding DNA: TGTGCCAGCAGCGTAGCGACAGGGGAAGCAGAGACCCAGTACTTC.

The DNA for the CDR3 is TGCGCCAGCAGTGGACAGCCGCGCGGAAGTGAGCAGTTCTTC. It yields the protein CASSGQPRGSEQFF. This chain links TRBV10-2 with TRBJ2-1; maybe TRBD1 (5 bases). The germline gives CDR1 WSHSY, CDR2 SAAADI. V shed 4 bases and J shed 9 bases, with 16 bases lying between them. The CDR3 covers 14 residues.

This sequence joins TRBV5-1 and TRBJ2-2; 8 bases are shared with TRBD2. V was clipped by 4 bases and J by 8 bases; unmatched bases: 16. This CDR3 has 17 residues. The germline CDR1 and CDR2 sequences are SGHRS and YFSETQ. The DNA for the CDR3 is TGCGCCAGCAGCCAGTTTGGGCGGGGGGCCGTTTCTGGGGAGCTGTTTTTT. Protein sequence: CASSQFGRGAVSGELFF.

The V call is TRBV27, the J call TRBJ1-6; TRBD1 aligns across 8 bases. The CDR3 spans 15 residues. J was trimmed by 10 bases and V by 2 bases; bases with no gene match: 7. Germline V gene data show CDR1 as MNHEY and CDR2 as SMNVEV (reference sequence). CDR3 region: CASSLIGQGKSPLHF. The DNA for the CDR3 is TGTGCCAGCAGTTTAATAGGACAGGGTAAATCACCCCTCCACTTT.

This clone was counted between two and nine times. This CDR3 is CASSTTGSNEQFF. In DNA, the CDR3 is TGTGCCAGCAGTACGACAGGGTCCAATGAGCAGTTCTTC. The rearrangement links TRBV6-6 to TRBJ2-1, with 7 bases fitting TRBD1. CDR3 length: 13 amino acids. V lost 5 bases and J lost 6; bases outside the gene matches: 4. CDR1 is MNHNY and CDR2 is SVGAGI in the germline V gene (reference sequence).

This CDR3 is CASSQAGTGTNYGYTF. The DNA of the CDR3 is TGCGCCAGCAGCCAAGCAGGGACAGGGACTAACTATGGCTACACCTTC. V is TRBV4-3 and J is TRBJ1-2; 9 bases agree with TRBD1. This CDR3 region has 16 residues. CDR1 and CDR2 from the germline V gene are LGHNA and YSLEER. V trimming: 1 base; J trimming: 0 bases; junction bases outside the gene matches: 3.

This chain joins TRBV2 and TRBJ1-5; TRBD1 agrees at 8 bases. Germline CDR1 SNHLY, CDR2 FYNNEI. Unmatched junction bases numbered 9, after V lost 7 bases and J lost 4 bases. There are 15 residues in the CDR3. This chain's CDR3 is CASTSRQGFNQPQHF. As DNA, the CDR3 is TGTGCCAGCACCTCAAGACAGGGGTTTAATCAGCCCCAGCATTTT.

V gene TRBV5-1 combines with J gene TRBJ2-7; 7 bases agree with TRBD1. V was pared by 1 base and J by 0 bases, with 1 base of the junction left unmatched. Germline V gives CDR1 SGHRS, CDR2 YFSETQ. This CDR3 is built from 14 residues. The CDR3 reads CASSLRDSSYEQYF. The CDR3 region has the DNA TGCGCCAGCAGCTTGAGGGACAGCTCCTACGAGCAGTACTTC.

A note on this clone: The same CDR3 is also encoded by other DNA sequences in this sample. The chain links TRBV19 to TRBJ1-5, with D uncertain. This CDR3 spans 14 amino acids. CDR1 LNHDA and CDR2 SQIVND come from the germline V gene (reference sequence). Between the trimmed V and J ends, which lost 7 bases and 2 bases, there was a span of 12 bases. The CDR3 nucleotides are TGTGCCAGTACCGGAAGCGGGGGCAATCAGCCCCAGCATTTT. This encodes CASTGSGGNQPQHF.

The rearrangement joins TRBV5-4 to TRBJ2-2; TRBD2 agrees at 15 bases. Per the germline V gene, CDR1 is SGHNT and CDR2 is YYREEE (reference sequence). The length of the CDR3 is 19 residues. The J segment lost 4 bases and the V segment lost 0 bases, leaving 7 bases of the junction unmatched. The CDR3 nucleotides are TGTGCCAGCAGCTTGGAAGGACTAGCGGGAGGGCCGGGCACCGGGGAGCTGTTTTTT. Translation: CASSLEGLAGGPGTGELFF.

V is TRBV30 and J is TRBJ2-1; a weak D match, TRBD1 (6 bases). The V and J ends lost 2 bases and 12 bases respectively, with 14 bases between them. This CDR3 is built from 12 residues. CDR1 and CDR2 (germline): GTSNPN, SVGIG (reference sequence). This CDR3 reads CAWSTRDTGQFF. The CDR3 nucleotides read TGTGCCTGGAGTACCCGGGACACTGGGCAGTTCTTC.

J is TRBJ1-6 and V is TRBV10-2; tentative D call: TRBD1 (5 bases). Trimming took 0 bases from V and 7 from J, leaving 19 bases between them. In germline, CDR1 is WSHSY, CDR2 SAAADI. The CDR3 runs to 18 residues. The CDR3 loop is CASSESRLLGTRNSPLHF. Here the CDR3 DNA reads TGCGCCAGCAGTGAGTCGAGGTTGTTGGGGACTAGAAATTCACCCCTCCACTTT.